A selection of T cell receptor beta chains follows, all from one sample in a study of cytomegalovirus exposure and HLA in healthy donors. Only in-frame clones appear in the TCRdb table, and some are missing; sequencing was by immunoSEQ multiplex PCR. The sample has some 120,000 clones; 8.5% are singletons. Sequenced input: PBMCs. These receptor sequences come from a middle-aged man in good health and CMV-seronegative. Both conserved end residues are part of each CDR3. A D gene is named only where the DNA matches it firmly. Rows may omit the clone size; those that give it use once, few, many or a size class.

D gene,V gene,clone size,J gene,CDR3 protein,CDR3 DNA
-,TRBV29-1,few,TRBJ1-1,CSANAGGSYLEAFF,TGCAGCGCCAATGCGGGGGGGTCCTACCTCGAAGCTTTCTTT
-,TRBV7-9,-,TRBJ2-2,CASSLVGVGELFF,TGTGCCAGCAGCTTAGTGGGAGTCGGGGAGCTGTTTTTT
TRBD1,TRBV5-4,-,TRBJ1-2,CASSRDSPASYGCTF,TGTGCCAGCAGCCGGGACAGTCCTGCTTCCTATGGCTGCACCTTC
-,TRBV10-3,-,TRBJ2-1,CAKGPGHQSNEQFF,TGTGCCAAAGGACCGGGACACCAATCCAATGAGCAGTTCTTC
-,TRBV15,-,TRBJ2-7,CATSRDLGTSYEQYF,TGTGCCACCAGCAGAGATCTGGGCACTTCCTACGAGCAGTACTTC
-,TRBV5-4,-,TRBJ1-4,CASSLDSPATNEKLFF,TGTGCCAGCAGCTTGGATAGCCCCGCAACTAATGAAAAACTGTTTTTT
-,TRBV30,-,TRBJ1-2,CAWRRGLIRGYGYTF,TGTGCCTGGAGACGGGGTCTTATTCGAGGATATGGCTACACCTTC
-,TRBV4-1,-,TRBJ1-1,CASSQDGFLGHTEAFF,TGCGCCAGCAGCCAAGATGGATTCCTGGGGCACACTGAAGCTTTCTTT
-,TRBV6-5,few,TRBJ2-3,CASSYSGHDRTDTQYF,TGTGCCAGCAGTTACTCCGGACACGATCGCACAGATACGCAGTATTTT
TRBD2,TRBV28,-,TRBJ2-2,CASNFGGLAGATGELFF,TGTGCCAGCAACTTTGGGGGTCTAGCGGGGGCCACCGGGGAGCTGTTTTTT